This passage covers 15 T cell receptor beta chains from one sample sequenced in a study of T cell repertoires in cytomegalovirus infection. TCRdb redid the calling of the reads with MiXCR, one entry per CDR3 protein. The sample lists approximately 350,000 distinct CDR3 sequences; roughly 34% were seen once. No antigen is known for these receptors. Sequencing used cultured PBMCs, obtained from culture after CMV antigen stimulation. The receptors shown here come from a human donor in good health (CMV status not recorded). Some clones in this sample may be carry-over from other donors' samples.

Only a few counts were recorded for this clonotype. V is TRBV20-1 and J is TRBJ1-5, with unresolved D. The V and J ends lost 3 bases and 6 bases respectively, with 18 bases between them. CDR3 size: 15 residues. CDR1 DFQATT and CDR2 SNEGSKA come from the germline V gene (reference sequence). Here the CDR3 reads CSASRGSGFSQPQHF. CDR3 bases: TGCAGTGCTAGCCGCGGGAGCGGTTTCAGTCAGCCCCAGCATTTT.

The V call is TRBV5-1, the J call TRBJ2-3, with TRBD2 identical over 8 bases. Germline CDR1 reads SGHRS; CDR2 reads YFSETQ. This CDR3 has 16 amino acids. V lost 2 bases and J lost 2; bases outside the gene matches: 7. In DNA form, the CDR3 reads TGCGCCAGCAGCTTCGCTAGCGGGTTCCCCACAGATACGCAGTATTTT. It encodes CASSFASGFPTDTQYF.

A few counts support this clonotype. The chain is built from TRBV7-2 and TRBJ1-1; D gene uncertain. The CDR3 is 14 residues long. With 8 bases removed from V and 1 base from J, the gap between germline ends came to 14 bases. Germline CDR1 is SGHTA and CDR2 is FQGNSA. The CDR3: CASFGRFPNTEAFF. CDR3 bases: TGTGCCAGCTTCGGGCGGTTTCCGAACACTGAAGCTTTCTTT. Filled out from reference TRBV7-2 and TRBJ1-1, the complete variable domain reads GAGVSQSPSNKVTEKGKDVELRCDPISGHTALYWYRQSLGQGLEFLIYFQGNSAPDKSGLPSDRFSAERTGGSVSTLTIQRTQQEDSAVYLCASFGRFPNTEAFFGQGTRLTVV.

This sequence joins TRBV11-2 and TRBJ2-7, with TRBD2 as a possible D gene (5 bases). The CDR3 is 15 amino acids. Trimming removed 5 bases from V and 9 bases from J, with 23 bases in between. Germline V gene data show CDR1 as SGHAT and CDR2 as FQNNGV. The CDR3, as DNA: TGTGCCAGCAGCCGCTGGACTCACTATAGTGATGCGCAGTACGTC. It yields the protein CASSRWTHYSDAQYV.

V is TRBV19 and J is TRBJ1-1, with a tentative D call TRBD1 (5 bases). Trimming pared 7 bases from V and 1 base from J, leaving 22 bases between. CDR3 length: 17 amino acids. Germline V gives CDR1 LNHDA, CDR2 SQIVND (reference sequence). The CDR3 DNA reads TGTGCCAGTATGCCAGGACATACTTCTGAAACGAACACTGAAGCTTTCTTT. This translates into CASMPGHTSETNTEAFF.

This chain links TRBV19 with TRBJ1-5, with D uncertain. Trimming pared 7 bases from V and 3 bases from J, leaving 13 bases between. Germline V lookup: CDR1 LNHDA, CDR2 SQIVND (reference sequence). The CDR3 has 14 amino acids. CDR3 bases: TGTGCCAGTAATGGAGGGCAGTTCAATCAGCCCCAGCATTTT. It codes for CASNGGQFNQPQHF.

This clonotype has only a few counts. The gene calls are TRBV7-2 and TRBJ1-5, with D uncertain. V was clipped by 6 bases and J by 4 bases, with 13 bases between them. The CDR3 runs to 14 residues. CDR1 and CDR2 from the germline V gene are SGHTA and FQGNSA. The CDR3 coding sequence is TGTGCCAGCAGTCAAGCACGGGGAAATCAGCCCCAGCATTTT. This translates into CASSQARGNQPQHF.

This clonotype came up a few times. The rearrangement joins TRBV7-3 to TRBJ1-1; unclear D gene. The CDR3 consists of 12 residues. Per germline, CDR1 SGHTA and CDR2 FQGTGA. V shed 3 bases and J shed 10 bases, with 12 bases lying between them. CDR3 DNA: TGTGCCAGCAGCTTGGCGAAGTCCCCAGCTTTCTTT. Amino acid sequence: CASSLAKSPAFF.

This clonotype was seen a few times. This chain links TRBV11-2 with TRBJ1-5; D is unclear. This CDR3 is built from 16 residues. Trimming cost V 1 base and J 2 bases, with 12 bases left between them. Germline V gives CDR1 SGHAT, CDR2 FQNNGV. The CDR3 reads CASSLVHRAGNQPQHF. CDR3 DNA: TGTGCCAGCAGCTTAGTTCACCGGGCAGGCAATCAGCCCCAGCATTTT.

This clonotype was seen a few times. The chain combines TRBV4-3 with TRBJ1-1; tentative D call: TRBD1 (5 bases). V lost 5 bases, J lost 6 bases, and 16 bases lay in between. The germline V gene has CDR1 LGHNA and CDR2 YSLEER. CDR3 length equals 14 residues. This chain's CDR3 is CASSVQAQGAEAFF. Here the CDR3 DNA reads TGCGCCAGCAGCGTACAGGCCCAAGGAGCTGAAGCTTTCTTT.

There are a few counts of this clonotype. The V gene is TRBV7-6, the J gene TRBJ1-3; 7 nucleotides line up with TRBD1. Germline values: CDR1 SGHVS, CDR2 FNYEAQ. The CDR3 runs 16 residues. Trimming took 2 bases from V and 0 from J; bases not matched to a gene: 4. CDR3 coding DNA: TGTGCCAGCAGCTTACAACAGGGGTCCTCTGGAAACACCATATATTTT. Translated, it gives CASSLQQGSSGNTIYF.

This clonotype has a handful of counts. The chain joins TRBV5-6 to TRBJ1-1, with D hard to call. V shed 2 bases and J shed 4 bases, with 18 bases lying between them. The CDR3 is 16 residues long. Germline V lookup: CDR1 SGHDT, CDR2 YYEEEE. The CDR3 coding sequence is TGTGCCAGCAGCTTTGACCGAAGGTCATCCCCCACTGAAGCTTTCTTT. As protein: CASSFDRRSSPTEAFF.

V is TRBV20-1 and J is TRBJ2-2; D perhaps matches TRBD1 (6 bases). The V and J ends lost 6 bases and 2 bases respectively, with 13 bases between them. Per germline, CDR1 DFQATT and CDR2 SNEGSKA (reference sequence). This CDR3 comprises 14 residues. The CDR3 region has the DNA TGCAGTGCCTCCGGGACACACAACACCGGGGAGCTGTTTTTT. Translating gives CSASGTHNTGELFF.

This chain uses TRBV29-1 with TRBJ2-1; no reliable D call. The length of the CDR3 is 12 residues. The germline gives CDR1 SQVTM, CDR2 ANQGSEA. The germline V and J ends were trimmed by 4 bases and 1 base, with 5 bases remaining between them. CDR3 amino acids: CSVAPSYNEQFF. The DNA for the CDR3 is TGCAGCGTTGCCCCGTCCTACAATGAGCAGTTCTTC.

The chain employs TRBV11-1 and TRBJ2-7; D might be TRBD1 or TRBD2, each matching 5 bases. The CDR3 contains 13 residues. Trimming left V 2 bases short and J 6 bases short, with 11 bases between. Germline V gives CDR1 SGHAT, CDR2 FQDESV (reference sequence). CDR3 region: CASSLSTEGEQYF. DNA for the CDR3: TGTGCCAGCAGCTTATCGACAGAGGGCGAGCAGTACTTC. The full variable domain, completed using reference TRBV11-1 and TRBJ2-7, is EAEVAQSPRYKITEKSQAVAFWCDPISGHATLYWYRQILGQGPELLVQFQDESVVDDSQLPKDRFSAERLKGVDSTLKIQPAELGDSAMYLCASSLSTEGEQYFGPGTRLTVT.